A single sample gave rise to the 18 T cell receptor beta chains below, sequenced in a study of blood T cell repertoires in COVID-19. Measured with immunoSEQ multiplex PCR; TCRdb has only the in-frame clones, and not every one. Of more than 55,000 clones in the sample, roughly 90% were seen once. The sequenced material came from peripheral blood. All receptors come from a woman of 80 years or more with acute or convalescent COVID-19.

The CDR3 protein is CASSAGTSSTGELFF. CDR3 DNA: TGTGCCAGCAGCGCCGGGACTAGTTCCACCGGGGAGCTGTTTTTT. This chain uses TRBV7-6 with TRBJ2-2; 8 nucleotides line up with TRBD2. The trim removed 5 bases at V and 4 bases at J, leaving 6 bases unmatched. The CDR3 length is 15 residues. The germline gives CDR1 SGHVS, CDR2 FNYEAQ.

Here the CDR3 DNA reads TGTGCCAGCAGCTCGACAGCGACCTACGAGCAGTACTTC. This sequence encodes CASSSTATYEQYF. This chain joins TRBV7-3 and TRBJ2-7; weak D call: TRBD1 (5 bases). V lost 4 bases, J lost 2 bases, and 9 bases lay in between. The CDR3 runs 13 residues. Germline loops: CDR1 SGHTA, CDR2 FQGTGA.

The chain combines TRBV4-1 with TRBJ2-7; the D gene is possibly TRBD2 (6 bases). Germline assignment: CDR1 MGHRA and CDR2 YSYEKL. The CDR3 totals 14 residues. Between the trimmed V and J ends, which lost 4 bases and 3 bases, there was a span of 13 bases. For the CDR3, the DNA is TGCGCCAGCAGCCCCGCCCGGGGGAACTACGAGCAGTACTTC. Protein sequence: CASSPARGNYEQYF.

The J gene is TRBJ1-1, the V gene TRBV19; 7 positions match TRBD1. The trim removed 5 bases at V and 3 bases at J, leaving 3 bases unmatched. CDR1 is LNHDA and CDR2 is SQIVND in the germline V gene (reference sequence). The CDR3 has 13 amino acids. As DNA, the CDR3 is TGTGCCAGTAGTCCCAGGGGGGACACTGAAGCTTTCTTT. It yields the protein CASSPRGDTEAFF.

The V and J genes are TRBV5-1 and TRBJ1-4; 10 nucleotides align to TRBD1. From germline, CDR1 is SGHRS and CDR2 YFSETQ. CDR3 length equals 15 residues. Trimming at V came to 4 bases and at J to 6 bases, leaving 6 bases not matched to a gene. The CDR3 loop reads CASSRAGTGDEKLFF. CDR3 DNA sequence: TGCGCCAGCAGCAGGGCCGGGACAGGGGATGAAAAACTGTTTTTT. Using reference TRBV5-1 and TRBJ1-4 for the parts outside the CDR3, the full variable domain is KAGVTQTPRYLIKTRGQQVTLSCSPISGHRSVSWYQQTPGQGLQFLFEYFSETQRNKGNFPGRFSGRQFSNSRSEMNVSTLELGDSALYLCASSRAGTGDEKLFFGSGTQLSVL.

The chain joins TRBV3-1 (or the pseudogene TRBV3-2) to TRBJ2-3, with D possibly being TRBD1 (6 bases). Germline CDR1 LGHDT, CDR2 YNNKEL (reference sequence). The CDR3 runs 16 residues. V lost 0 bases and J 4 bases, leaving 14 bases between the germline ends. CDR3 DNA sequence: TGTGCCAGCAGCCAAGATCGAGACAGGCCCCCAGATACGCAGTATTTT. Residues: CASSQDRDRPPDTQYF.

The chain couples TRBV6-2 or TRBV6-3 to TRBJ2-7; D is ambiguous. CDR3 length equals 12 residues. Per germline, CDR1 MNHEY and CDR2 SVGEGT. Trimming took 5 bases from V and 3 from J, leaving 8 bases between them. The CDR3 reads CASSNPSYEQYF. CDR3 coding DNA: TGTGCCAGCAGTAACCCTAGCTACGAGCAGTACTTC.

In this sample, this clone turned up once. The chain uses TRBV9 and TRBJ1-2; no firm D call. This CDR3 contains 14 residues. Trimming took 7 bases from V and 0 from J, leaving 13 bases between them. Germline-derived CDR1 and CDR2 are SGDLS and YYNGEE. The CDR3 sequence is CASCPQLSNYGYTF. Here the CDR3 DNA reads TGTGCCAGCTGCCCACAGCTATCTAACTATGGCTACACCTTC.

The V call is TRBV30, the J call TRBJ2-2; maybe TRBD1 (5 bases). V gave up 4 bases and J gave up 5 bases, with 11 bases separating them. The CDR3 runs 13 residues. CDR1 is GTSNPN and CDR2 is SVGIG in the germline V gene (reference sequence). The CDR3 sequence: CAWTRVVTGELFF. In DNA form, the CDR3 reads TGTGCCTGGACCAGGGTCGTAACCGGGGAGCTGTTTTTT. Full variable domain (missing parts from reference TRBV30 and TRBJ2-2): SQTIHQWPATLVQPVGSPLSLECTVEGTSNPNLYWYRQAAGRGLQLLFYSVGIGQISSEVPQNLSASRPQDRQFILSSKKLLLSDSGFYLCAWTRVVTGELFFGEGSRLTVL.

The CDR3 DNA is TGCGCCAGCAGCTTAATTAAGACAGGGGCGAGGGAGCAGTTCTTC. Its protein product is CASSLIKTGAREQFF. This chain joins TRBV5-1 and TRBJ2-1, with TRBD1 matching over 8 bases. The CDR3 extends over 15 amino acids. V was pared by 2 bases and J by 10 bases, with 11 bases of the junction left unmatched. Germline loops: CDR1 SGHRS, CDR2 YFSETQ.

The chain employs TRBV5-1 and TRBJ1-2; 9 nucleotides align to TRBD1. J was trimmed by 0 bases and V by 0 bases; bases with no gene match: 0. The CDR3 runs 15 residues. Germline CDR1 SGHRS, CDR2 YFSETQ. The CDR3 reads CASSLGDRANYGYTF. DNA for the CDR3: TGCGCCAGCAGCTTGGGGGACAGGGCTAACTATGGCTACACCTTC.

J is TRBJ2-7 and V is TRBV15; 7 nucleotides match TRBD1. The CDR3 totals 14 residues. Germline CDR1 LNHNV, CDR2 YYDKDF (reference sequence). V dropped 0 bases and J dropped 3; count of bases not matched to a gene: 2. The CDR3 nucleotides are TGTGCCACCAGCAGAGACAGGGGGTACTACGAGCAGTACTTC. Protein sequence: CATSRDRGYYEQYF.

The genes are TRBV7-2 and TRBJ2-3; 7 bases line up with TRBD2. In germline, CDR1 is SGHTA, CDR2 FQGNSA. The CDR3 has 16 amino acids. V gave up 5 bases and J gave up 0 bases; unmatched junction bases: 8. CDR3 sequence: CASSPRDYPSTDTQYF. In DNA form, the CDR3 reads TGTGCCAGCAGCCCAAGGGACTACCCTAGCACAGATACGCAGTATTTT. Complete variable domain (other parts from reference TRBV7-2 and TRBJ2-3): GAGVSQSPSNKVTEKGKDVELRCDPISGHTALYWYRQSLGQGLEFLIYFQGNSAPDKSGLPSDRFSAERTGGSVSTLTIQRTQQEDSAVYLCASSPRDYPSTDTQYFGPGTRLTVL.

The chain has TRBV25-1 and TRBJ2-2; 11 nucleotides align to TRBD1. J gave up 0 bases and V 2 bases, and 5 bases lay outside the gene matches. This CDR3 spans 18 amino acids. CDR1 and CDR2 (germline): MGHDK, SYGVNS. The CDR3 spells CASSETGTGGTNTGELFF. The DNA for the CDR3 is TGTGCCAGCAGTGAAACCGGGACAGGGGGAACGAACACCGGGGAGCTGTTTTTT.

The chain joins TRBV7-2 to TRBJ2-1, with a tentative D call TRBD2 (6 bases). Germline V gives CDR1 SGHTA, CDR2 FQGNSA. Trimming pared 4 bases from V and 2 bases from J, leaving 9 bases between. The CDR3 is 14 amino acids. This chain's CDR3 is CASSWRGTYNEQFF. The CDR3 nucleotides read TGTGCCAGCAGCTGGAGGGGAACCTACAATGAGCAGTTCTTC.

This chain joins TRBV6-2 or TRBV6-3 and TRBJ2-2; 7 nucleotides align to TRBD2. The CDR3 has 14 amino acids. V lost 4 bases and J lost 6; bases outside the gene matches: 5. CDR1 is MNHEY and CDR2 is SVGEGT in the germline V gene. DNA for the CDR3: TGTGCCAGCAGTTCGGGGGGATGGTCCGGGGAGCTGTTTTTT. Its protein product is CASSSGGWSGELFF.

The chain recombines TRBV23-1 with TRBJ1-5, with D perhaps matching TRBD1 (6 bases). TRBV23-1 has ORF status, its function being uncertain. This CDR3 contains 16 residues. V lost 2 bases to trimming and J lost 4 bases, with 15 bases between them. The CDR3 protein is CASSQPGQLTNQPQHF. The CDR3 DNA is TGCGCCAGCAGTCAACCAGGACAGCTTACAAATCAGCCCCAGCATTTT.

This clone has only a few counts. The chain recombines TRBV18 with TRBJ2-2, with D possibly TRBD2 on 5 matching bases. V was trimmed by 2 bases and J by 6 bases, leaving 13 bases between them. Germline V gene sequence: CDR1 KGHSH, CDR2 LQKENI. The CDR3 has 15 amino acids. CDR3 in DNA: TGTGCCAGCTCACCAATAGGACTTGAGTCCGGGGAGCTGTTTTTT. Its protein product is CASSPIGLESGELFF.